Reported below is one T cell receptor beta chain. TCRbeta libraries were built with three rounds of nested PCR, modified from ARM-PCR. A single record per CDR3 protein comes from TCRdb applying MiXCR to the multiplex PCR reads. The sample has 120,000 to 150,000 distinct CDR3 sequences; 60% to 70% are singletons. The data stem from a study of tumor and adjacent non-tumor tissue in lung cancer. No cell sorting was done before RNA was extracted from the tissue. CDR1 and CDR2 (germline): GTSNPN, SVGIG (reference sequence). The V end lost 5 bases, the J end lost 4 bases, and 17 bases lay between the germline ends. The CDR3 extends over 14 amino acids.

The sequenced sample was lung tumor tissue. The receptor comes from a man between 60 and 70 years old with small cell lung cancer. The J gene is TRBJ2-5, the V gene TRBV30; D not resolved. The CDR3 DNA follows: TGTGCCTGGCTCAGACTCCGCCCGGTAGAGACCCAGTACTTC. It encodes CAWLRLRPVETQYF.